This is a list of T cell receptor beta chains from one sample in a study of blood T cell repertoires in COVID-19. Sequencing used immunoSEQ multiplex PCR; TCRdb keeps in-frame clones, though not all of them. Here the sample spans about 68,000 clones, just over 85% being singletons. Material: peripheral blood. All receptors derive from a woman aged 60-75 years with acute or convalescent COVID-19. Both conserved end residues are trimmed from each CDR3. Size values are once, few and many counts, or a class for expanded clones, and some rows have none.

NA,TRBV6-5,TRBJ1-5,ASSYSFRNQPQH
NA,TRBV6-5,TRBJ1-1,ASSFRGEGIEAF
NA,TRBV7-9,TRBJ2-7,ASSSQRDEQY
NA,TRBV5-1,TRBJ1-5,ASSLGGTGGGQPQH
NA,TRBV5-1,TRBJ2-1,ASSLERGEQF
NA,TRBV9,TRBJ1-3,ASSVEAGWGNTIY
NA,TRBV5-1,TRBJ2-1,ASSSRRGSYNEQF
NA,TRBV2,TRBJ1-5,ASSDNWGDQPQH
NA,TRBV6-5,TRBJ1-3,ASTPDRGRNTIY
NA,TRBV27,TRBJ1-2,ASSLSRANYGYT
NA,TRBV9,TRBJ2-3,ASSVPPEGSTDTQY
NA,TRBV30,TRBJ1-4,ASSGTGNEKLF
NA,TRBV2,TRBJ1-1,ASSVQGSTEAF
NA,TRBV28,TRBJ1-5,ASSTGRGPQH
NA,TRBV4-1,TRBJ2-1,ASSLEPGSVNEQF
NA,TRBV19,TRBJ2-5,ASSILGAAETQY
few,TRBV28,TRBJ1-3,ASSRGSRNTIY
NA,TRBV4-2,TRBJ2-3,ASSQREAPNTQY
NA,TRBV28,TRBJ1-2,ASSSGQSRYT
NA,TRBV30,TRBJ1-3,AWSRLFSGNTIY
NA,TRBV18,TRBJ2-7,ASSPRGTSGGSSYEQY
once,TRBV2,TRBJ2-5,ASDGLAGQETQY
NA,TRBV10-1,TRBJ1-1,ASSESNRVEAF
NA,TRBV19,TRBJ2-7,ASSPTRTYEQY
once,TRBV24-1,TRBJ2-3,ATSETGTGGTDTQY
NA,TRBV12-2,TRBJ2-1,ASRLWRKSYNEQF
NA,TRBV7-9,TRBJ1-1,ASTQRGGTGEAF
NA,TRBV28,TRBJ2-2,ASMGTSIVGELF
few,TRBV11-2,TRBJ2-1,ASSTLGFSYNEQF
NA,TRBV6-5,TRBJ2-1,ASETGVSSYNEQF
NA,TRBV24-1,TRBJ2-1,ATSPSGSLRAQF
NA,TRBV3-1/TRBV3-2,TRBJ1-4,ASSQDRTGSRALF
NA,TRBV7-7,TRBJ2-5,ASSQMPGETQY
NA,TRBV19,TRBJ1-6,ASSRGQGVSPLH
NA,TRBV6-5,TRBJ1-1,ATTLIPTEAF
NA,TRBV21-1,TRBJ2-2,ASSKAERGAHTGELF
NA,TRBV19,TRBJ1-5,ASRDVLHAYSNQPQH
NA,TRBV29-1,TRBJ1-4,SATGTGTEKLF
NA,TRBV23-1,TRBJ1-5,ASSQTHDRAYPYQPQH
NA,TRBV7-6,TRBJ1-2,ASSLREGTANYGYT
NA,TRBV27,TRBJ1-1,ASSRDRVTSEAF
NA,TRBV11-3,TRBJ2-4,ASSQGGSSAKNIQY
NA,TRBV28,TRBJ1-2,ASRTAPARYGYT
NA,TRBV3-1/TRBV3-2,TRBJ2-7,ASSQVTNYEQY
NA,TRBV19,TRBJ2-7,ASSIAGATAYEQY
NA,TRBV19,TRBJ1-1,ASTQRSGAF
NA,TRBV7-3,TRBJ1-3,ASSPGGSAGNTIY
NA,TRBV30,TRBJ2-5,AWRGQGAWETQY
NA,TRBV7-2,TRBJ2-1,ASRIGTSYNEQF
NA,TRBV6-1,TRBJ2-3,ASSEIPPQGGTDTQY
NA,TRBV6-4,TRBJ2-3,ASSGTGRSDTQY
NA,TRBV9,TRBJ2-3,ASSVMGSDTQY
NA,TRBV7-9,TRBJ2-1,ASSLRQGPNNEQF
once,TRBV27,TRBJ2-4,ASSPLAGSDIQY
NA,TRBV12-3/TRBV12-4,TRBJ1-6,ASSRSIDSPLH